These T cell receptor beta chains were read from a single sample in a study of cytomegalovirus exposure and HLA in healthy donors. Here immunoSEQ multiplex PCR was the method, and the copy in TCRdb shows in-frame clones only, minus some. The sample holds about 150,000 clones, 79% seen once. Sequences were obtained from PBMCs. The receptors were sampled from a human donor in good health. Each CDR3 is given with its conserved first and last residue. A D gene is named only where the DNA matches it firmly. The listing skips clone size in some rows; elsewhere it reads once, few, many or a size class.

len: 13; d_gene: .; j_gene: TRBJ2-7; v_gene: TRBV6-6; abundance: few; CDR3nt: TGTGCCAGCAGTCCGGGACTCTTATACGAGCAGTACTTC; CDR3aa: CASSPGLLYEQYF
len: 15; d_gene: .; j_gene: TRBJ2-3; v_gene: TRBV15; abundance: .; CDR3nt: TGTGCCACCAGCAGAGATGGACAGCACACAGATACGCAGTATTTT; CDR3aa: CATSRDGQHTDTQYF
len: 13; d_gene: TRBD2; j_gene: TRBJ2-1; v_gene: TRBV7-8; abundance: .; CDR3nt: TGTGCCAGCAGCTCGACTAGCGTGGATGAGCAGTTCTTC; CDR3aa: CASSSTSVDEQFF
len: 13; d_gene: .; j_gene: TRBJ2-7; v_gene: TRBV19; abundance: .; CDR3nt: TGTGCCAGTAGTTCCTCCCGTCTATACGAGCAGTACTTC; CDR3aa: CASSSSRLYEQYF
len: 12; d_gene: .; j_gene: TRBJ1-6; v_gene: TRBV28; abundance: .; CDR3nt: TGTGCCAGCAGTCCCAATAATTCACCCCTCCACTTT; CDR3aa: CASSPNNSPLHF
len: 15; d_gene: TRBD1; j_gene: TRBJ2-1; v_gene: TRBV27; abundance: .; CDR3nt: TGTGCCAGTCTCGGGGACAGGGTGGGCCGCAATGAGCAGTTCTTC; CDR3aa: CASLGDRVGRNEQFF
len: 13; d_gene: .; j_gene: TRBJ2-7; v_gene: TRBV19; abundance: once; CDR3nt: TGTGCCAGTAGTATAGCACAGTACTACGAGCAGTACTTC; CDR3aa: CASSIAQYYEQYF
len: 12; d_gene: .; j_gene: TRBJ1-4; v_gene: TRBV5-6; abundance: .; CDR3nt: TGTGCCAGCAGCCTGGGTGGCGGAAAACTGTTTTTT; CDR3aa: CASSLGGGKLFF
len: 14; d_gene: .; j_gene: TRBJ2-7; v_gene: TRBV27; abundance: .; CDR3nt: TGTGCCAGCAGCCTCTCCCAGGGACTCTACGAGCAGTACTTC; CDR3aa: CASSLSQGLYEQYF
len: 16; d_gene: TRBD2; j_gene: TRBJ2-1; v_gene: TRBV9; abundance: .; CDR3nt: TGTGCCAGCAGCGTCCTGGCCAGCGGGAGCGGCAATGAGCAGTTCTTC; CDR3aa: CASSVLASGSGNEQFF
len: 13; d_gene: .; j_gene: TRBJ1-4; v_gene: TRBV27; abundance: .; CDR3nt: TGTGCCAGCAGCCATAACAGACCCGAAAAACTGTTTTTT; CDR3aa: CASSHNRPEKLFF
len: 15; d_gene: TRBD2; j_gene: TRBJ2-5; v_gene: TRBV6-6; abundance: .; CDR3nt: TGTGCCAGCAGTGGATTAGCGGGGTTGCAAGAGACCCAGTACTTC; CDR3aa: CASSGLAGLQETQYF
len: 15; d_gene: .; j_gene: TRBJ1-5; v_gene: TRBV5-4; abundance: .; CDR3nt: TGTGCCAGCAGCTTGGACAGGGAAGTTAATCAGCCCCAGCATTTT; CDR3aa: CASSLDREVNQPQHF
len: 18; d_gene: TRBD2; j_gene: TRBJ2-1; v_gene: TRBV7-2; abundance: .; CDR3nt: TGTGCCAGCAGCTTAGTGGGGACTAGCGGGCAAACAGGGAATGAGCAGTTCTTC; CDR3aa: CASSLVGTSGQTGNEQFF
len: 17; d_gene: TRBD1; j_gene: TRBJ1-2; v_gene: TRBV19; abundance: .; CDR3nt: TGTGCCAGTAGTACTATACGGGACAGGGGGCGCGTCTATGGCTACACCTTC; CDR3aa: CASSTIRDRGRVYGYTF
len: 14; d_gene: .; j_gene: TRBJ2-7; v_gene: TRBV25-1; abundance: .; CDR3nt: TGTGCCAGCATAGGGACTTCCACTTCCTACGAGCAGTACTTC; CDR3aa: CASIGTSTSYEQYF
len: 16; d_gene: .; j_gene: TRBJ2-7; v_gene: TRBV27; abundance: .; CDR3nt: TGTGCCAGCAGTTCCTCGGTGGTGGGGAGCTCCTACGAGCAGTACTTC; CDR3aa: CASSSSVVGSSYEQYF
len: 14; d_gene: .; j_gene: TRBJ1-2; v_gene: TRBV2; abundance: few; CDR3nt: TGTGCCAGCAGTGTTCGCGACAGCCACTATGGCTACACCTTC; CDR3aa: CASSVRDSHYGYTF
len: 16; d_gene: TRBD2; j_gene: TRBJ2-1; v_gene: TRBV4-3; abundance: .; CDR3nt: TGCGCCAGCAGCCACGCACGGGACTATTCCTACAATGAGCAGTTCTTC; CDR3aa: CASSHARDYSYNEQFF
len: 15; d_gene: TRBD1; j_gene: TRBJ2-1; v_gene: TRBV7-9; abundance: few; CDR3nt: TGTGCCAGCAGCCCCGGACAGGGCTCCTACAATGAGCAGTTCTTC; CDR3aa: CASSPGQGSYNEQFF
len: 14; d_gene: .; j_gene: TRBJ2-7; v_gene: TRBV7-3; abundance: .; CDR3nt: TGTGCCAGCAGCTTACTGGCTAGCTCTGACGAGCAGTACTTC; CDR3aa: CASSLLASSDEQYF
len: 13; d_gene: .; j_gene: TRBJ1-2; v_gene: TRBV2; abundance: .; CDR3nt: TGTGCCAGCAGAGATAGGACAAACTCTCACTACACCTTC; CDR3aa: CASRDRTNSHYTF
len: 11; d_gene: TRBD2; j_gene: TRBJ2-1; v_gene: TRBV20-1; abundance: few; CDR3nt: TGCAGTGCCATAAGCGGGACCTCTCAGTTCTTC; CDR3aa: CSAISGTSQFF
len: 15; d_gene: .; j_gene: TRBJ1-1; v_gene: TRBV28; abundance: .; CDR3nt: TGTGCCGGGAAGAAACCGGGGTTTTTGGACACTGAAGCTTTCTTT; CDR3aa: CAGKKPGFLDTEAFF
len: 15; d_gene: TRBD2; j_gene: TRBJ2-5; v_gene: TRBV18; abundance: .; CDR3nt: TGTGCCAGCTCACCAGTTAGCGGGGCCCAAGAGACCCAGTACTTC; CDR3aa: CASSPVSGAQETQYF
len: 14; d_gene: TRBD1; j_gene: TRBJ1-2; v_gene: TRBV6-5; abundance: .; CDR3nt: TGTGCCAGCAGTTCCACGGACAGGGTCTATGGCTACACCTTC; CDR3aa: CASSSTDRVYGYTF
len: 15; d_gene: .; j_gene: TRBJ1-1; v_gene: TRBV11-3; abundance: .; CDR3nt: TGTGCCAGCAGCTTAACGGACAATATGAACACTGAAGCTTTCTTT; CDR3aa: CASSLTDNMNTEAFF
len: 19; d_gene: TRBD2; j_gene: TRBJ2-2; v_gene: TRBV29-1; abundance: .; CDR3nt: TGCAGCGTTGAAGGAGGAAGAGGCGGGAGAGGGTTGAGGACCGGGGAGCTGTTTTTT; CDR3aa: CSVEGGRGGRGLRTGELFF
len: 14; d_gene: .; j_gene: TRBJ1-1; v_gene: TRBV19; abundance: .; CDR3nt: TGTGCCAGTAGTATAGGCGCGCTGAACACTGAAGCTTTCTTT; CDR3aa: CASSIGALNTEAFF